The table lists the clone carrying this T cell receptor (beta chain) with many counts. No antigen is known for it. This sample was included in a study of T cells in Graves' hyperthyroidism and ophthalmopathy. General study findings and limits: A model using 13 V-J features told ophthalmopathy apart from stable hyperthyroidism.

The CDR3 sequence is 14 residues long. Germline V gene data show CDR1 as SGHRS and CDR2 as YFSETQ. The J segment lost 5 bases and the V segment lost 0 bases, leaving 4 bases of the junction unmatched. The investigators amplified TCR beta CDR3 regions from RNA transcripts. RT-PCR in the first round (using the HTBI primer set) targeted the TCR CDR3. One entry per CDR3 protein, called by TCRdb with MiXCR from the multiplex PCR reads. The repertoire consists of about 480,000 distinct CDR3 sequences, with around a quarter occurring once and the leading ten covering 11%. Uncontrolled infection, other autoimmune disease, pregnancy or lactation led to exclusion. The study based diagnoses on clinical symptoms, serum thyroxine and TRAb, thyroid ultrasound and orbital computed tomography. Fresh peripheral blood, about 9.6 ml, yielded the PBMCs.

This receptor was identified in a woman younger than 45 with Graves' ophthalmopathy. The sample taken for sequencing was blood. The genes are TRBV5-1 and TRBJ2-7, with 8 bases lining up with TRBD1. CDR3 region: CASSLGQGQDEQYF. CDR3 in DNA: TGCGCCAGCAGCTTGGGGCAGGGACAGGACGAGCAGTACTTC.